The 18 T cell receptor beta chains below were found in one sample sequenced in a study of blood T cell repertoires in COVID-19. The table came from immunoSEQ multiplex PCR; TCRdb's copy has only in-frame clones and leaves some out. Among roughly 200,000 clones, 65% to 85% were seen once, and the ten largest hold 6.5% to 7.5%. The material sequenced was peripheral blood. All receptors derive from a woman aged 40 to 49 with COVID-19, enrolled during active disease.

The chain uses TRBV6-1 and TRBJ1-5, with D maybe TRBD1 (5 bases). V lost 4 bases and J 0 bases, leaving 16 bases between the germline ends. The CDR3 is 17 amino acids. Germline values: CDR1 MNHNS, CDR2 SASEGT. CDR3 in amino acids: CASSGQSTPYSNQPQHF. The CDR3 bases are TGTGCCAGCAGTGGACAGTCTACTCCTTATAGCAATCAGCCCCAGCATTTT.

This sequence joins TRBV29-1 and TRBJ1-2; D remains ambiguous. Germline V gene lookup returns CDR1 SQVTM and CDR2 ANQGSEA. The CDR3 runs 15 residues. V lost 0 bases, J lost 2 bases, and 13 bases lay in between. The CDR3 region is CSVEDFGGGNYGYTF. The DNA for the CDR3 is TGCAGCGTTGAAGATTTCGGCGGCGGGAACTATGGCTACACCTTC.

This clone was seen a handful of times. The chain uses TRBV27 and TRBJ2-1; 12 positions match TRBD2. Germline CDR1 and CDR2: MNHEY and SMNVEV (reference sequence). CDR3 length: 20 residues. V lost 4 bases to trimming and J lost 0 bases; unmatched junction nucleotides: 13. CDR3 in amino acids: CASSSSHPGLAGTSYNEQFF. The CDR3 DNA follows: TGTGCCAGCAGTTCATCTCACCCGGGACTAGCGGGCACCTCCTACAATGAGCAGTTCTTC.

The gene calls are TRBV6-1 and TRBJ1-3, with a possible D match to TRBD1 (6 bases). V was clipped by 6 bases and J by 1 base, with 10 bases between them. The CDR3 totals 14 residues. Per the germline V gene, CDR1 is MNHNS and CDR2 is SASEGT. The DNA for the CDR3 is TGTGCCAGCAGCCAGGACAGATCTGGAAACACCATATATTTT. Translating it yields CASSQDRSGNTIYF.

Comments on this clone: A much larger clone lies a single base off, so this may be a read error. The chain uses TRBV19 and TRBJ1-2; no clear D. The CDR3 consists of 14 residues. The germline V gene has CDR1 LNHDA and CDR2 SQIVND (reference sequence). CDR3 residues: CANSEGWGGYGYTF. The CDR3 bases are TGTGCCAATAGTGAGGGTTGGGGAGGCTATGGCTACACCTTC.

The chain joins TRBV6-5 to TRBJ1-6; D gene unclear. The germline CDR1 and CDR2 sequences are MNHEY and SVGAGI. Trimming took 0 bases from V and 6 from J, leaving 12 bases between them. The CDR3 spans 16 residues. CDR3 residues: CASSYSEAGFNSPLHF. The CDR3 coding sequence is TGTGCCAGCAGTTACTCAGAGGCGGGCTTTAATTCACCCCTCCACTTT.

The chain is built from TRBV5-4 and TRBJ2-1; 11 bases fit TRBD2. CDR1 is SGHNT and CDR2 is YYREEE in the germline V gene (reference sequence). The CDR3 extends over 16 amino acids. Unmatched junction bases numbered 6, after V lost 1 base and J lost 6 bases. Here the CDR3 DNA reads TGTGCCAGCAGCTTGCCGGGACTAGCGGCGATCAATGAGCAGTTCTTC. Translated, it gives CASSLPGLAAINEQFF.

The V call is TRBV12-3 or TRBV12-4, the J call TRBJ1-1; D unclear. The germline V and J ends were trimmed by 11 bases and 4 bases, with 11 bases remaining between them. The CDR3 extends over 11 amino acids. CDR3: CASKAGTEAFF. CDR3 DNA sequence: TGTGCCTCCAAGGCAGGCACTGAAGCTTTCTTT.

DNA of the CDR3: TGTGCCACCAGTGATTTCCTGACTAGCGGGGGCCCTACAGATACGCAGTATTTT. Translated, it gives CATSDFLTSGGPTDTQYF. The chain joins TRBV24-1 to TRBJ2-3; TRBD2 matches at 12 bases. This CDR3 comprises 18 residues. After removal of 1 base from V and 3 bases from J, the junction contained 7 bases not matched to a gene. The germline CDR1 and CDR2 sequences are KGHDR and SFDVKD.

The chain links TRBV14 to TRBJ2-5; D possibly corresponds to TRBD1 (5 bases). The CDR3 consists of 13 residues. V was shortened by 2 bases and J by 2 bases, with 6 bases between the two germline ends. The germline V gene has CDR1 SGHDN and CDR2 FVKESK. The CDR3 sequence is CASSQRQQETQYF. The CDR3 bases are TGTGCCAGCAGCCAACGACAGCAAGAGACCCAGTACTTC.

The J gene is TRBJ2-5, the V gene TRBV12-5; TRBD1 might be the D (5 bases). V was pared by 3 bases and J by 5 bases, with 13 bases between. Germline CDR1 reads LGHNT; CDR2 reads FRNRAP. CDR3 length: 14 residues. CDR3 protein: CASGFGRVEETQYF. CDR3 coding DNA: TGTGCTAGTGGTTTCGGCAGGGTAGAGGAGACCCAGTACTTC. Full variable domain (remainder filled in from reference TRBV12-5 and TRBJ2-5): DARVTQTPRHKVTEMGQEVTMRCQPILGHNTVFWYRQTMMQGLELLAYFRNRAPLDDSGMPKDRFSAEMPDATLATLKIQPSEPRDSAVYFCASGFGRVEETQYFGPGTRLLVL.

The genes are TRBV6-5 and TRBJ2-1; TRBD2 aligns across 15 bases. With 2 bases clipped from V and 9 bases from J, the junction kept 5 bases outside the gene matches. CDR1 is MNHEY, CDR2 SVGAGI, per germline. This CDR3 spans 16 amino acids. CDR3 nucleotide sequence: TGTGCCAGCAGTTACCGGACTAGCGGGGGGGCACGTGAGCAGTTCTTC. This encodes CASSYRTSGGAREQFF.

V is TRBV5-1 and J is TRBJ2-3; no reliable D call. CDR3 size: 12 residues. With 6 bases removed from V and 1 base from J, the gap between germline ends came to 6 bases. Germline CDR1 is SGHRS and CDR2 is YFSETQ. In DNA form, the CDR3 reads TGCGCCAGCAACACAGGCACAGATACGCAGTATTTT. It translates to CASNTGTDTQYF.

A single count supports this clone. The rearrangement uses TRBV12-3 or TRBV12-4 and TRBJ1-3; 7 positions agree with TRBD1. The V and J ends lost 6 bases and 4 bases, in that order; junction bases with no gene match: 3. The CDR3 consists of 13 residues. The CDR3 bases are TGTGCCAGCAGGCCGGGACAGGGAAACACCATATATTTT. It encodes CASRPGQGNTIYF.

The chain is built from TRBV7-9 and TRBJ1-5, with a possible D match to TRBD1 (6 bases). The CDR3 sequence is 15 residues long. V was trimmed by 2 bases and J by 5 bases, leaving 13 bases between them. Germline CDR1 is SEHNR and CDR2 is FQNEAQ (reference sequence). The CDR3 DNA reads TGTGCCAGCAGCTTAAGTTCGACAGGCGATCAGCCCCAGCATTTT. It translates to CASSLSSTGDQPQHF.

The rearrangement uses TRBV28 and TRBJ1-2; D is possibly TRBD1 (6 bases). Germline values: CDR1 MDHEN, CDR2 SYDVKM. Trimming left V 5 bases short and J 6 bases short, with 13 bases between. The CDR3 runs to 13 residues. The CDR3: CASSITGLDGYTF. CDR3 DNA: TGTGCCAGCAGTATAACAGGGCTAGATGGCTACACCTTC.

The rearrangement uses TRBV9 and TRBJ1-2; TRBD1 is a possible D gene (5 bases). Germline V gene data show CDR1 as SGDLS and CDR2 as YYNGEE. This CDR3 comprises 14 residues. The V gene lost 4 bases and the J gene lost 3 bases, with 13 bases spanning the gap. DNA of the CDR3: TGTGCCAGCAGCCCCCCGACAGTCTACTATGGCTACACCTTC. Protein sequence: CASSPPTVYYGYTF.

The J gene is TRBJ1-2, the V gene TRBV28; 9 bases align to TRBD1. The length of the CDR3 is 15 residues. From germline, CDR1 is MDHEN and CDR2 SYDVKM. Losses at the gene ends were 8 bases for V and 8 bases for J; bases not matched to a gene: 15. The CDR3 spells CASQRWGQGAGGYTF. DNA for the CDR3: TGTGCCAGCCAACGGTGGGGACAGGGAGCGGGGGGCTACACCTTC.